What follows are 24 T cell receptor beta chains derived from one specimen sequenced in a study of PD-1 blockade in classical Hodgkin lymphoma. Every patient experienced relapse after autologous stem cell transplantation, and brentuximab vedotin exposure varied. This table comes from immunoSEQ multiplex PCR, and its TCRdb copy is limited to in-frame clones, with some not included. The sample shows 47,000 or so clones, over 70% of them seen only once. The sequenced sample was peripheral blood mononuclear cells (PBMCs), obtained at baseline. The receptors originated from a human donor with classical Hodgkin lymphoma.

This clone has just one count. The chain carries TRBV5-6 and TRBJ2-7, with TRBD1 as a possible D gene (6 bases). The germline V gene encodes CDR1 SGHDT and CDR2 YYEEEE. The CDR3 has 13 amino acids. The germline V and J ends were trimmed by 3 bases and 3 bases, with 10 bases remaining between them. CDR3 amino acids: CASSSSGDYEQYF. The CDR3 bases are TGTGCCAGCAGCTCTTCAGGGGACTACGAGCAGTACTTC.

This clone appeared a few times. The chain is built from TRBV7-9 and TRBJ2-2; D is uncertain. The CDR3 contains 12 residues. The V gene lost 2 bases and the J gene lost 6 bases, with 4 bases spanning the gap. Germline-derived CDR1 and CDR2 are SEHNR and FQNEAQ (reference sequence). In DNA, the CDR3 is TGTGCCAGCAGCTTAAAAGCCGGGGAGCTGTTTTTT. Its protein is CASSLKAGELFF. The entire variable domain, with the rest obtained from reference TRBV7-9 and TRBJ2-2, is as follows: DTGVSQNPRHKITKRGQNVTFRCDPISEHNRLYWYRQTLGQGPEFLTYFQNEAQLEKSRLLSDRFSAERPKGSFSTLEIQRTEQGDSAMYLCASSLKAGELFFGEGSRLTVL.

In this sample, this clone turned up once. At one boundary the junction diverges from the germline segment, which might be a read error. The CDR3 region is CASSLEWTTGSRF. CDR3 nucleotide sequence: TGTGCCAGCAGCTTAGAATGGACTACAGGGAGCCGCTTC. The rearrangement joins TRBV11-2 to TRBJ1-2, with TRBD1 as a possible D gene (6 bases). The CDR3 runs to 13 residues. CDR1 is SGHAT and CDR2 is FQNNGV in the germline V gene.

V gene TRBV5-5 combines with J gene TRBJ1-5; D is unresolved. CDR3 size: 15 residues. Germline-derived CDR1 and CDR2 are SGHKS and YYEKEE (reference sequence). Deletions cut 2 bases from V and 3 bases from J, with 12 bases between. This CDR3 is CASSFFPGSNQPQHF. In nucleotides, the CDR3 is TGTGCCAGCAGCTTTTTTCCAGGTTCCAATCAGCCCCAGCATTTT.

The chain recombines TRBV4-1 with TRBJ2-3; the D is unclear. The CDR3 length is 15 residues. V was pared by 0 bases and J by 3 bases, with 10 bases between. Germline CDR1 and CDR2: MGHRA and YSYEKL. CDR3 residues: CASSQDPYRTDTQYF. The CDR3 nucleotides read TGCGCCAGCAGCCAAGATCCGTACCGGACAGATACGCAGTATTTT.

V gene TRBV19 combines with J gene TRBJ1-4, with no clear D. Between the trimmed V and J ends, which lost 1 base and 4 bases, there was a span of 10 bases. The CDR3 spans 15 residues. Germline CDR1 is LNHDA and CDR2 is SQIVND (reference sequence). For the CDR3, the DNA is TGTGCCAGTAGTATAGGCGGCACCTATAATGAAAAACTGTTTTTT. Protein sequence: CASSIGGTYNEKLFF.

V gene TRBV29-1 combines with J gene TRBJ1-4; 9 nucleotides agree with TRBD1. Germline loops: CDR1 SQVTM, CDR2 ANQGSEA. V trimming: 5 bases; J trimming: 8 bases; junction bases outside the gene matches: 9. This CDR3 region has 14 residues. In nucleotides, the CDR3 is TGCAGCGTTAGGGCGACAGGGGGAGGAGAAAAACTGTTTTTT. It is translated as CSVRATGGGEKLFF.

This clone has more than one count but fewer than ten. CDR3 DNA: TGTGCCAGCAGCTTAGCTACGGGACTACTTCCCTCCTATGGCTACACCTTC. This encodes CASSLATGLLPSYGYTF. The rearrangement joins TRBV7-8 to TRBJ1-2, with D perhaps matching TRBD1 (5 bases). Germline CDR1 reads SGHVS; CDR2 reads FQNEAQ. The CDR3 is 17 amino acids. Trimming stripped 0 bases from V and 4 bases from J, with 18 bases between.

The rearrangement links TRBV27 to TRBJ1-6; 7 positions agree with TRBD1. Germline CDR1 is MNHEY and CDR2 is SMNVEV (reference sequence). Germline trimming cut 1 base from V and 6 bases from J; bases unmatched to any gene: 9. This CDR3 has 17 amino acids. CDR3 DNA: TGTGCCAGCAGTTTATTTAGCGACAGGGCGAGTAATTCACCCCTCCACTTT. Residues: CASSLFSDRASNSPLHF.

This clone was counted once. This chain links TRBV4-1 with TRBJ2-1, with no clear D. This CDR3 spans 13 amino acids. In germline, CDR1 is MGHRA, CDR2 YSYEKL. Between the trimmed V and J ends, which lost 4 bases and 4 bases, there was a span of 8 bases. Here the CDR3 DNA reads TGCGCCAGCAGCCTCTCCTCGTACAATGAGCAGTTCTTC. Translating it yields CASSLSSYNEQFF.

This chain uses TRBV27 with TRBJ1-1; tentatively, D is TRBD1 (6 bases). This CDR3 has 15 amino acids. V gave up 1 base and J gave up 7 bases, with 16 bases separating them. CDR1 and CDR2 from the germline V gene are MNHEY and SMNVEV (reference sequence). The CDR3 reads CASSLWADRALEAFF. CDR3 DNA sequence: TGTGCCAGCAGTTTATGGGCGGACAGAGCCCTTGAAGCTTTCTTT.

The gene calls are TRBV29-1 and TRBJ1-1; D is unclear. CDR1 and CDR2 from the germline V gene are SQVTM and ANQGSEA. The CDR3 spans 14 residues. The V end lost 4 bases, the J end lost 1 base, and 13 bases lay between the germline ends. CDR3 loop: CSVASRRENTEAFF. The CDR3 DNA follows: TGCAGCGTTGCATCTAGGCGGGAGAACACTGAAGCTTTCTTT.

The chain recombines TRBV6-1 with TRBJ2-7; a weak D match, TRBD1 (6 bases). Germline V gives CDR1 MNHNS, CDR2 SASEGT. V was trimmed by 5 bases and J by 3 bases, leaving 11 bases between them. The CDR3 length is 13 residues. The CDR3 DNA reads TGTGCCAGCAGTTGGGGACACCGCTACGAGCAGTACTTC. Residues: CASSWGHRYEQYF.

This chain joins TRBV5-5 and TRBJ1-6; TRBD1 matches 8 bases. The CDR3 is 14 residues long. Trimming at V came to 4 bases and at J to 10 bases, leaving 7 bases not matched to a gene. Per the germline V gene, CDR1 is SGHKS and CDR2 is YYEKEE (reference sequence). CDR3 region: CASSTDRGGSPLHF. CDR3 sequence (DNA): TGTGCCAGCAGCACAGACAGGGGTGGCTCACCCCTCCACTTT.

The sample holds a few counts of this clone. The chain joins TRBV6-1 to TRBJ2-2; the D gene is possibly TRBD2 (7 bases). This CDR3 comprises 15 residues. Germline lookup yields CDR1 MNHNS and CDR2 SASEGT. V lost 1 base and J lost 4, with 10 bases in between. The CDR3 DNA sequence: TGTGCCAGCAGTGAAGAAGGGGGGGGCACCGGGGAGCTGTTTTTT. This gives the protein CASSEEGGGTGELFF.

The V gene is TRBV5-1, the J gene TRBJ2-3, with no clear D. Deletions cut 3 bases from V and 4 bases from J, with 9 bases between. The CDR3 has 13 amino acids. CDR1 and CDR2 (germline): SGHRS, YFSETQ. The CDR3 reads CASSWAIADTQYF. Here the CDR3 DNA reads TGCGCCAGCAGCTGGGCCATCGCAGATACGCAGTATTTT.

The CDR3 coding sequence is TGTGCCAGCAGCCCCGGGACAGGGGTGTTCGGGGAGCTGTTTTTT. Protein: CASSPGTGVFGELFF. This rearrangement joins TRBV6-5 to TRBJ2-2; 10 positions match TRBD1. The length of the CDR3 is 15 residues. Germline V gene data show CDR1 as MNHEY and CDR2 as SVGAGI. V trimming: 6 bases; J trimming: 7 bases; junction bases outside the gene matches: 8.

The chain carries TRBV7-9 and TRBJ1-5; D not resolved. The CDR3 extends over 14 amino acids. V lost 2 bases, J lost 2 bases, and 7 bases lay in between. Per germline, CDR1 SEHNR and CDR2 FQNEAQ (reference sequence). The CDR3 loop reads CASSLSQGNQPQHF. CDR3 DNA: TGTGCCAGCAGCTTATCCCAGGGCAATCAGCCCCAGCATTTT.

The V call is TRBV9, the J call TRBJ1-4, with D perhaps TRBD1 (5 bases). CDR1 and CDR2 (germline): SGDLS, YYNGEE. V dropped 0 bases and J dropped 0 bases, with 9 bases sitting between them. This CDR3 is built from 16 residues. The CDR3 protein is CASSVGATATNEKLFF. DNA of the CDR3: TGTGCCAGCAGCGTAGGGGCGACAGCAACTAATGAAAAACTGTTTTTT.

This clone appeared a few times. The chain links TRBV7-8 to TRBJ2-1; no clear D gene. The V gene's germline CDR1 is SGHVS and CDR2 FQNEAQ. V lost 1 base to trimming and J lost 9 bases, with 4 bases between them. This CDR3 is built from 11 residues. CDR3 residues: CASSLVPEQFF. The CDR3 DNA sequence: TGTGCCAGCAGCTTAGTTCCTGAGCAGTTCTTC.

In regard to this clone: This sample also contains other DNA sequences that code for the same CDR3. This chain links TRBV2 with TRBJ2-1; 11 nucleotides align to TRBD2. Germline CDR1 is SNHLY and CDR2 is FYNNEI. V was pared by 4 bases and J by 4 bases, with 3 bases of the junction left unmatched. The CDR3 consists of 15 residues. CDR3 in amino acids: CASSVLAGGYNEQFF. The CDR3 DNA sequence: TGTGCCAGCAGTGTGCTAGCGGGGGGTTACAATGAGCAGTTCTTC.

DNA of the CDR3: TGTGCCAGCAGTTACTCGTCCCTTAGCTCTGGAAACACCATATATTTT. Its protein is CASSYSSLSSGNTIYF. The chain couples TRBV6-5 to TRBJ1-3, with D unclear. Germline CDR1 and CDR2: MNHEY and SVGAGI. The V end lost 0 bases, the J end lost 0 bases, and 9 bases lay between the germline ends. This CDR3 spans 16 amino acids.

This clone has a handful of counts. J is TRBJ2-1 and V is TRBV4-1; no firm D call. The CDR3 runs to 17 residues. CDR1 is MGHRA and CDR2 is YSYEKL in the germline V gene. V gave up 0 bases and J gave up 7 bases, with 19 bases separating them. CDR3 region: CASSQEWDDPPRNEQFF. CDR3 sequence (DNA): TGCGCCAGCAGCCAAGAATGGGATGACCCCCCCAGGAATGAGCAGTTCTTC.

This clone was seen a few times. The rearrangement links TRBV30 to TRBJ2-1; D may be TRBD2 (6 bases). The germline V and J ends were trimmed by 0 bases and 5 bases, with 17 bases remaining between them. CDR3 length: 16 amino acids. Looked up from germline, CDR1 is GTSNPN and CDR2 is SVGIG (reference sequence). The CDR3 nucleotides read TGTGCCTGGAGTGTAATAAGTTGGAGGGACGACAATGAGCAGTTCTTC. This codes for CAWSVISWRDDNEQFF. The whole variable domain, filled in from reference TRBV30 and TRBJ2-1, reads SQTIHQWPATLVQPVGSPLSLECTVEGTSNPNLYWYRQAAGRGLQLLFYSVGIGQISSEVPQNLSASRPQDRQFILSSKKLLLSDSGFYLCAWSVISWRDDNEQFFGPGTRLTVL.